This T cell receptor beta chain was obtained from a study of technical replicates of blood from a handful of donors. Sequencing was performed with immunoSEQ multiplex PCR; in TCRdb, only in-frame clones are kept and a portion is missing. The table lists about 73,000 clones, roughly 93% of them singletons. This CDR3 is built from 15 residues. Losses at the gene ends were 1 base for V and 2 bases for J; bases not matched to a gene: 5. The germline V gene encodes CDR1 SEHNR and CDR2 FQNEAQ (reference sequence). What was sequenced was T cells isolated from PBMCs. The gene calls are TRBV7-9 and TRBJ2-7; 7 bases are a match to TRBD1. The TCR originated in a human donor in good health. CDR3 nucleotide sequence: TGTGCCAGCAGCTTAGGAGTGACAGGGACCTACGAGCAGTACTTC. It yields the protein CASSLGVTGTYEQYF.